The clone carrying this TCR beta chain was detected a few times. Its antigen is unidentified. TCRdb ran MiXCR on the RACE reads and lists one entry per CDR3 protein. The repertoire consists of more than 65,000 distinct CDR3 sequences, with around a third occurring once and the leading ten covering about 8.9%. CDR3 length equals 16 residues. V was pared by 11 bases and J by 0 bases, with 20 bases between. Germline V gene sequence: CDR1 MNHNS, CDR2 SASEGT. Stated time point: patch test 1, 2 weeks after DPC sensitization. The treatment is: therapeutic diphenylcyclopropenone sensitization with weekly scalp DPC. The sample comes from a study of human T cells and chemical hapten exposure. Study-wide background: Mostly female patients had alopecia areata, totalis or universalis.

Notes on the study in general: Alopecia in all donors means immunity may differ from healthy individuals. DPC sensitization did not alter TCRs above 1 in 1000 frequency. There were significantly more large CDR3 similarity clusters among expanded TCRs than among controls.

This TCR was sampled from a middle-aged man with alopecia areata. Some clones in this sample may be carry-over from other donors' samples. The chain carries TRBV6-1 and TRBJ2-4, with D possibly matching TRBD1 (7 bases). The specimen was whole blood, collected in connection with sensitization to the hapten diphenylcyclopropenone (DPC). CDR3 in amino acids: CAGGDSLKLAKNIQYF. The CDR3 nucleotides are TGTGCCGGAGGGGACAGTCTAAAACTAGCCAAAAACATTCAGTACTTC.